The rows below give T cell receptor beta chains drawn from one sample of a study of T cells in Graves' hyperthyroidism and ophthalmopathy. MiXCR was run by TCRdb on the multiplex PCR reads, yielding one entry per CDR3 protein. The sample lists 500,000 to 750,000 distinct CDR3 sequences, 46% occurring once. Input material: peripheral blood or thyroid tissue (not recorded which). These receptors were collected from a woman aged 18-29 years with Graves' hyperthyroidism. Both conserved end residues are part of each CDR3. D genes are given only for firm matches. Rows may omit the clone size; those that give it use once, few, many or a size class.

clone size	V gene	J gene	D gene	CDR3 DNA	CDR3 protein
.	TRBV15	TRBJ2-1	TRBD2	TGTGCCACCAGACCAAGGCCTAGCGGGAGTTACAATGAGCAGTTCTTC	CATRPRPSGSYNEQFF
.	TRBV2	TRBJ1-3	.	TGTGCCAGCAGTGAAGGGTCCTCTGGAAACACCATATATTTT	CASSEGSSGNTIYF
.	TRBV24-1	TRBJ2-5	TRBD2	TGTGCCACCGGGACTAGCGGGATCGGTAGGGAGACCCAGTACTTC	CATGTSGIGRETQYF
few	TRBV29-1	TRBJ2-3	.	TGCAGCGTTCCAAGCACAGATACGCAGTATTTT	CSVPSTDTQYF
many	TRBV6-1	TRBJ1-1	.	TGTGCCAGCAGTAGCCAGGGCGATTTAGCTGAAGCTTTCTTT	CASSSQGDLAEAFF
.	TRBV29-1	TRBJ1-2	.	TGCAGCGTTAGGGCAGGGGAGAACTATGGCTACACCTTC	CSVRAGENYGYTF
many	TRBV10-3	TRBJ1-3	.	TGTGCCATCAGTGACGGGAGGACAATATATTTT	CAISDGRTIYF
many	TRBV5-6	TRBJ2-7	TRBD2	TGTGCCAGCAGCACCCAGGAGCGGGACCCTTCCGAGCAGTACTTC	CASSTQERDPSEQYF
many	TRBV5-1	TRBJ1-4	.	TGCGCCAGCAGCTTTCGAGGGGTAAATGAAAAACTGTTTTTT	CASSFRGVNEKLFF
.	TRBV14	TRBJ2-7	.	TGTGCCAGCAGCCAAGTACAGGAGGTCTACGAGCAGTACTTC	CASSQVQEVYEQYF
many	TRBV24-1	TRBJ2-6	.	TGTGCCACCAGTGACCGGCGGGACAGCTCTGGGGCCAACGTCCTGACTTTC	CATSDRRDSSGANVLTF
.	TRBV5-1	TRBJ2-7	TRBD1	TGCGCCAGCAGCGGGGCGGGACAGGGGGCCTACGAGCAGTACTTC	CASSGAGQGAYEQYF
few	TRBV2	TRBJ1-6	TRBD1	TGTGCCAGCAGGAACCAGGGGGGATCCCCCCTCCACTTT	CASRNQGGSPLHF
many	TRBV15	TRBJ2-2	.	TGTGCCACCAGCCCTAGCAGGGGAGAAGGCACCGGGGAGCTGTTTTTT	CATSPSRGEGTGELFF
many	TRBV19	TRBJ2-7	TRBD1	TGTGCCAGTAGTACTCCGAGGGACAGCCTCACCTACGAGCAGTACTTC	CASSTPRDSLTYEQYF
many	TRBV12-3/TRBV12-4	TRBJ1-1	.	TGTGCCAGCAGTTTTAATGGACACGAAGCTTTCTTT	CASSFNGHEAFF
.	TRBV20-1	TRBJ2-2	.	TGCAGTGTTCAGTCTATCCGGGAACACACCGGGGAGCTGTTTTTT	CSVQSIREHTGELFF
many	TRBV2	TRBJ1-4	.	TGTGCCAGCACCCCGCTGGACGGGGAAGGTGAAAAACTGTTTTTT	CASTPLDGEGEKLFF